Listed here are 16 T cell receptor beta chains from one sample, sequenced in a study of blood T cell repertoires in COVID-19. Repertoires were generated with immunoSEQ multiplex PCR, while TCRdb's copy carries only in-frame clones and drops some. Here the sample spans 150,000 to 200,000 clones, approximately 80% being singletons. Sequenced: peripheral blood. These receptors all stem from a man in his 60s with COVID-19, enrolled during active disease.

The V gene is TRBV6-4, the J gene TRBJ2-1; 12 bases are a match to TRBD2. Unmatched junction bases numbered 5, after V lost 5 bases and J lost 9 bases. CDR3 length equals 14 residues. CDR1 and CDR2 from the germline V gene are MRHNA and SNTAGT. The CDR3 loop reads CASSQTSGSREQFF. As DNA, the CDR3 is TGTGCCAGCAGTCAGACTAGCGGGAGTCGTGAGCAGTTCTTC.

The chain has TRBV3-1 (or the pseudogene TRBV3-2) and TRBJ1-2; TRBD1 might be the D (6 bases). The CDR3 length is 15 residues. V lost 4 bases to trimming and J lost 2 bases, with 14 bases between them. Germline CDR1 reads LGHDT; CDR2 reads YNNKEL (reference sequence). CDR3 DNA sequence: TGTGCCAGCAGCCCTAGGGGGACAACAAACTATGGCTACACCTTC. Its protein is CASSPRGTTNYGYTF.

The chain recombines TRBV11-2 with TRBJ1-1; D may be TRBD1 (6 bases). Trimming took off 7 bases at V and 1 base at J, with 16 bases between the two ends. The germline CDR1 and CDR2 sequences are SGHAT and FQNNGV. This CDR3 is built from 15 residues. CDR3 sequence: CASTPGWTANTEAFF. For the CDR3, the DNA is TGTGCCAGCACCCCCGGCTGGACAGCGAACACTGAAGCTTTCTTT.

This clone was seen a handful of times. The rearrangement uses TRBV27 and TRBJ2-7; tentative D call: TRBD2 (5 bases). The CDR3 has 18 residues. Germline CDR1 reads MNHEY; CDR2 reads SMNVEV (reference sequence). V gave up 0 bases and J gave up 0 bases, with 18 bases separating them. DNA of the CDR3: TGTGCCAGCAGTTTATCCCCCGGGGTGGCGGGTCGCTCCTACGAGCAGTACTTC. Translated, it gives CASSLSPGVAGRSYEQYF.

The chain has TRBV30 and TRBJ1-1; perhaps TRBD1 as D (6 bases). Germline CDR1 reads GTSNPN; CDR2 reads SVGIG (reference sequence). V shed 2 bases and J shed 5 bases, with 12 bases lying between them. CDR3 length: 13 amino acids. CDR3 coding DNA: TGTGCCTGGAGTTTCGGCAGGGGAACTGAAGCTTTCTTT. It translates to CAWSFGRGTEAFF.

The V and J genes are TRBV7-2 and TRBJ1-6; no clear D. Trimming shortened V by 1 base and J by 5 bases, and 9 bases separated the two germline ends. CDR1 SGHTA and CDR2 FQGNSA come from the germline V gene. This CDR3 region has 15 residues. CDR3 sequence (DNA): TGTGCCAGCAGCTTAGTGCGGGATAATAATTCACCCCTCCACTTT. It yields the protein CASSLVRDNNSPLHF.

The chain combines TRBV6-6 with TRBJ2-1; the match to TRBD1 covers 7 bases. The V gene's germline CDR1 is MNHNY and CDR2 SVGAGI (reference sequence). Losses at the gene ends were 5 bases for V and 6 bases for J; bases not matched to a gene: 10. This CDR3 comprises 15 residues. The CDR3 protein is CASSPPRQGVNEQFF. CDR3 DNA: TGTGCCAGCAGTCCCCCCCGACAGGGTGTCAATGAGCAGTTCTTC.

The CDR3 loop reads CASSNGQANTEAFF. The CDR3 coding sequence is TGTGCCAGCAGCAACGGACAGGCGAACACTGAAGCTTTCTTT. This chain uses TRBV7-2 with TRBJ1-1, with TRBD1 identical over 7 bases. Germline V gene sequence: CDR1 SGHTA, CDR2 FQGNSA. With V trimmed by 5 bases and J by 1 base, 4 bases remained unmatched. CDR3 size: 14 residues.

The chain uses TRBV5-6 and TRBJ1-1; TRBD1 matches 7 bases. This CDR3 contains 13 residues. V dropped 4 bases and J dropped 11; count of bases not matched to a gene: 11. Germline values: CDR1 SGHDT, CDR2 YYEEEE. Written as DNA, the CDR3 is TGTGCCAGCAGCCATCAGGGGGAATTGGATGCTTTCTTT. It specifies CASSHQGELDAFF.

CDR3 DNA: TGTGCCAGCAGACAGACTGGGGACAGGGCGAACACTGAAGCTTTCTTT. Its protein product is CASRQTGDRANTEAFF. The rearrangement joins TRBV27 to TRBJ1-1; 9 bases align to TRBD1. The CDR3 length is 16 residues. V lost 6 bases, J lost 1 base, and 9 bases stayed unmatched. Per the germline V gene, CDR1 is MNHEY and CDR2 is SMNVEV (reference sequence).

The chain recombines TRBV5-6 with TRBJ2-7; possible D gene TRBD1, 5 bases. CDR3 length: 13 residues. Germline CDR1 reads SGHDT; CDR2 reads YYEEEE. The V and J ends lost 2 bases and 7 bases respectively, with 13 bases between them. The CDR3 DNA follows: TGTGCCAGCAGCTTTGGGGCGAGAAGGGAGCAGTACTTC. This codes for CASSFGARREQYF.

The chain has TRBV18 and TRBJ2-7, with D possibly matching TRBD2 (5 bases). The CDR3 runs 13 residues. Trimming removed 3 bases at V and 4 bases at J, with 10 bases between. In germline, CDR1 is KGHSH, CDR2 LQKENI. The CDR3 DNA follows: TGTGCCAGCTCACCGGGAGCGAATTACGAGCAGTACTTC. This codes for CASSPGANYEQYF. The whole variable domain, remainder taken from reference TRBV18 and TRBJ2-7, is NAGVMQNPRHLVRRRGQEARLRCSPMKGHSHVYWYRQLPEEGLKFMVYLQKENIIDESGMPKERFSAEFPKEGPSILRIQQVVRGDSAAYFCASSPGANYEQYFGPGTRLTVT.

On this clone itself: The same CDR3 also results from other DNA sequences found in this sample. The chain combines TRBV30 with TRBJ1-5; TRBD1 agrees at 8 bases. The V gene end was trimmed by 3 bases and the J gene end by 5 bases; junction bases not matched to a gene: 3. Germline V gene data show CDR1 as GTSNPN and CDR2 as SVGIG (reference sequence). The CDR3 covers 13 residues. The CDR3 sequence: CAWSYRGDQPQHF. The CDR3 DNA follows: TGTGCCTGGAGCTACAGGGGGGATCAGCCCCAGCATTTT.

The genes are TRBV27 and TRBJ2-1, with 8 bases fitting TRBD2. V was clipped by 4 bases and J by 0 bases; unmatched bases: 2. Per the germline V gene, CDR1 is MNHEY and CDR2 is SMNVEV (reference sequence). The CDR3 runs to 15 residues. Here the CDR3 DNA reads TGTGCCAGCAGTTCCCTAGCGGGCTCCTACAATGAGCAGTTCTTC. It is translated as CASSSLAGSYNEQFF.

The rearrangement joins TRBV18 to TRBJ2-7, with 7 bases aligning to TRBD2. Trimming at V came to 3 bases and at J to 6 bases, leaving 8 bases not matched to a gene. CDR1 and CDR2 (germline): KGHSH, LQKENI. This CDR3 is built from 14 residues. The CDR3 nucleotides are TGTGCCAGCTCACCTCCCACAGGCGGGGGCGAGCAGTACTTC. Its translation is CASSPPTGGGEQYF.

The CDR3 DNA reads as TGTGCCATCAGTGAGGGGTCGGGTGGCTACACCTTC. This gives the protein CAISEGSGGYTF. This chain links TRBV10-3 with TRBJ1-2; D unresolved. Trimming removed 2 bases from V and 7 bases from J, with 8 bases in between. Germline V gene lookup returns CDR1 ENHRY and CDR2 SYGVKD. CDR3 length equals 12 residues.